Listed below are T cell receptor beta chains from one sample, sequenced in a study of blood T cell repertoires in COVID-19. This table comes from immunoSEQ multiplex PCR, and its TCRdb copy is limited to in-frame clones, with some not included. This table has about 25,000 clones, about 88% appearing once. Sequenced: peripheral blood. The source of these receptors is a man in his 70s in a cohort sampled during active COVID-19. Both conserved end residues are part of each CDR3. A D gene is named only where the DNA matches it firmly. Expanded clones get a size class; other rows say once, few or many, or leave the size out.

v_gene	j_gene	abundance	d_gene	CDR3aa	CDR3nt
TRBV3-1/TRBV3-2	TRBJ2-7	.	.	CASSLIPGDEQYF	TGTGCCAGCAGCCTAATCCCGGGGGACGAGCAGTACTTC
TRBV28	TRBJ2-7	few	TRBD1	CATRTGGVSYEQYF	TGTGCCACAAGGACAGGGGGGGTCTCCTACGAGCAGTACTTC
TRBV5-1	TRBJ2-7	few	TRBD2	CASSLASGRAEAYEQYF	TGCGCCAGCAGCTTGGCCAGCGGGAGGGCCGAAGCCTACGAGCAGTACTTC
TRBV30	TRBJ2-7	.	.	CAWSPFTGEQYF	TGTGCCTGGAGTCCCTTTACAGGCGAGCAGTACTTC
TRBV28	TRBJ1-5	.	TRBD1	CASQDREIYQPQHF	TGTGCCAGTCAGGACAGGGAAATTTATCAGCCCCAGCATTTT
TRBV19	TRBJ2-7	.	TRBD1	CASSIVGRGTYEQYF	TGTGCCAGTAGTATAGTCGGCAGGGGGACCTACGAGCAGTACTTC
TRBV5-4	TRBJ2-7	.	TRBD2	CASSPTSGRDEQYF	TGTGCCAGCAGCCCGACTAGCGGGAGGGACGAGCAGTACTTC
TRBV2	TRBJ2-1	.	TRBD2	CASRSTSGSYNEQFF	TGTGCCAGCAGATCGACTAGCGGGAGCTACAATGAGCAGTTCTTC
TRBV2	TRBJ2-7	.	.	CASRQLASYEQYF	TGTGCCTCCCGTCAGCTAGCGAGCTACGAGCAGTACTTC
TRBV2	TRBJ2-7	few	.	CASSEGLRVSYEQYF	TGTGCCAGCAGTGAAGGGCTCCGGGTTTCCTACGAGCAGTACTTC
TRBV9	TRBJ2-5	once	TRBD2	CASSAGLAEETQYF	TGTGCCAGCAGCGCGGGACTAGCGGAAGAGACCCAGTACTTC
TRBV4-2	TRBJ2-7	.	.	CASSQNILQASYEQYF	TGTGCCAGCAGCCAAAACATTTTACAGGCCTCCTACGAGCAGTACTTC
TRBV6-6	TRBJ1-3	.	.	CASSSGREYSGNTIYF	TGTGCCAGCAGTTCCGGACGGGAATACTCTGGAAACACCATATATTTT
TRBV24-1	TRBJ2-1	.	.	CATSVMGREQFF	TGTGCCACCAGTGTTATGGGCCGAGAGCAGTTCTTC
TRBV4-2	TRBJ2-1	few	TRBD2	CASSQSGSSHNEQFF	TGTGCCAGCAGCCAAAGCGGGAGTTCCCACAATGAGCAGTTCTTC
TRBV6-1	TRBJ2-7	.	.	CASSEHGSGGEQYF	TGTGCCAGCAGTGAGCATGGATCCGGGGGCGAGCAGTACTTC
TRBV24-1	TRBJ2-1	.	.	CATSVFTGEQFF	TGTGCCACCAGTGTGTTTACGGGAGAGCAGTTCTTC
TRBV6-2/TRBV6-3	TRBJ1-5	once	.	CASSYGDNLNQPQHF	TGTGCCAGCAGTTATGGTGACAATCTCAATCAGCCCCAGCATTTT
TRBV19	TRBJ1-4	.	.	CASSTGSLVGKLFF	TGTGCCAGTAGTACAGGATCTTTGGTGGGAAAACTGTTTTTT
TRBV14	TRBJ2-1	.	TRBD2	CASSRQLSSGRAIEQFF	TGTGCCAGCAGCCGTCAACTGTCCAGCGGGAGGGCCATTGAGCAGTTCTTC
TRBV24-1	TRBJ2-2	.	TRBD1	CATSTGTGFTGELFF	TGTGCCACCAGCACCGGGACAGGGTTCACCGGGGAGCTGTTTTTT
TRBV5-1	TRBJ2-5	.	TRBD1	CASSRQGTGQETQYF	TGCGCCAGCAGCCGGCAGGGGACAGGTCAAGAGACCCAGTACTTC
TRBV28	TRBJ1-4	.	.	CASSETGSWAKLFF	TGTGCCAGCAGTGAAACAGGGAGCTGGGCAAAACTGTTTTTT
TRBV5-6	TRBJ2-4	.	TRBD1	CASSLSSGGSAKNIQYF	TGTGCCAGCAGCCTGAGCTCAGGGGGCTCGGCCAAAAACATTCAGTACTTC
TRBV6-2/TRBV6-3	TRBJ1-1	.	TRBD1	CASSSPGQAGSMNTEAFF	TGTGCCAGCAGTTCACCGGGACAGGCGGGAAGCATGAACACTGAAGCTTTCTTT
TRBV27	TRBJ2-1	.	TRBD2	CASRDTSGRHNEQFF	TGTGCCAGCAGAGATACTAGCGGGAGGCACAATGAGCAGTTCTTC
TRBV5-1	TRBJ2-2	.	.	CASSLTRVGNTGELFF	TGCGCCAGCAGCTTGACCCGGGTCGGGAACACCGGGGAGCTGTTTTTT
TRBV18	TRBJ1-3	.	.	CASSPIGESSGNTIYF	TGTGCCAGCTCACCAATTGGGGAGAGCTCTGGAAACACCATATATTTT
TRBV29-1	TRBJ2-7	.	.	CSVEVAVYEQYF	TGCAGCGTTGAGGTGGCGGTCTACGAGCAGTACTTC